The 29 T cell receptor beta chains listed next were all sequenced from one sample in a study of early T cells in non-severe SARS-CoV-2 infection. TCRdb ran MiXCR on the 5' RACE reads and lists one entry per CDR3 protein. Of about 89,000 distinct CDR3 sequences listed, around 16% are singletons. This specimen was whole blood, taken at baseline. These receptors all come from an adult who was a healthcare worker with PCR-confirmed SARS-CoV-2 infection or an uninfected control (not recorded which).

This clonotype was recorded a few times. This rearrangement joins TRBV6-1 to TRBJ2-3; D is perhaps TRBD2 (5 bases). The germline CDR1 and CDR2 sequences are MNHNS and SASEGT. Trimming shortened V by 10 bases and J by 6 bases, and 23 bases separated the two germline ends. The CDR3 runs 15 residues. CDR3 sequence: CATMLSATWRDTQYF. The CDR3 coding sequence is TGTGCCACTATGTTGTCGGCCACCTGGAGGGATACGCAGTATTTT.

This clonotype was observed a handful of times. The chain couples TRBV11-2 to TRBJ2-5, with D possibly being TRBD2 (5 bases). V dropped 6 bases and J dropped 0 bases, with 14 bases sitting between them. Germline V gives CDR1 SGHAT, CDR2 FQNNGV. CDR3 size: 15 residues. CDR3 DNA: TGTGCCAGCAGGATTAGCGTCTCAAACCAAGAGACCCAGTACTTC. Its protein product is CASRISVSNQETQYF.

This clonotype was seen a few times. CDR3: CASSPRGQPQHF. Here the CDR3 DNA reads TGTGCCAGTTCTCCCAGGGGACAGCCCCAGCATTTT. The gene calls are TRBV6-2 or TRBV6-3 and TRBJ1-5; the D gene is possibly TRBD1 (6 bases). CDR3 length equals 12 residues. Trimming took 9 bases from V and 7 from J, leaving 13 bases between them. Per the germline V gene, CDR1 is MNHEY and CDR2 is SVGEGT.

The J gene is TRBJ2-7, the V gene TRBV7-2, with D unclear. CDR1 and CDR2 (germline): SGHTA, FQGNSA. Trimming pared 5 bases from V and 4 bases from J, leaving 12 bases between. This CDR3 has 13 amino acids. This CDR3 reads CASSREIGYEQYF. CDR3 DNA sequence: TGTGCCAGCAGCAGAGAGATCGGGTACGAGCAGTACTTC.

This clonotype was detected a few times. The junction departs from germline at one end; a sequencing error may be responsible. This sequence joins TRBV20-1 and TRBJ2-2; D unresolved. The CDR3 runs 13 residues. CDR1 DFQATT and CDR2 SNEGSKA come from the germline V gene (reference sequence). As DNA, the CDR3 is TGCAGTGCTCGAGACTGGAACACCGGGGAGCTGTTTTTT. It is translated as CSARDWNTGELFF.

As concerns this clonotype: A read error may produce the germline difference seen at one junction end. The chain uses TRBV19 and TRBJ2-1; TRBD2 matches at 9 bases. The germline CDR1 and CDR2 sequences are LNHDA and SQIVND (reference sequence). The CDR3 runs to 14 residues. CDR3 sequence reads: CVSSSSSGISEQFF. The CDR3 nucleotides read TGTGTCAGTAGCTCCTCTAGCGGGATAAGTGAGCAGTTCTTC.

This clonotype was counted many times. This chain joins TRBV5-1 and TRBJ2-7; TRBD2 matches at 7 bases. CDR3 size: 13 residues. The germline gives CDR1 SGHRS, CDR2 YFSETQ. The J segment lost 7 bases and the V segment lost 0 bases, leaving 4 bases of the junction unmatched. The CDR3 loop is CASSLEFSGEQYF. The CDR3 DNA is TGCGCCAGCAGCTTGGAGTTTAGCGGGGAGCAGTACTTC.

This clonotype was seen a handful of times. V usage is TRBV20-1 and J usage is TRBJ1-4, with D hard to call. Germline assignment: CDR1 DFQATT and CDR2 SNEGSKA (reference sequence). Trimming pared 6 bases from V and 5 bases from J, leaving 4 bases between. The CDR3 has 10 amino acids. This CDR3 is CSASNEKLFF. The DNA of the CDR3 is TGCAGTGCCTCAAATGAAAAACTGTTTTTT.

Ten or more counts support this clonotype. V and J are TRBV27 and TRBJ1-1; D not certain. The CDR3 consists of 15 residues. V lost 0 bases to trimming and J lost 3 bases, with 11 bases between them. Looked up from germline, CDR1 is MNHEY and CDR2 is SMNVEV (reference sequence). The chain's CDR3 is CASSLSVAGDTEAFF. The CDR3 DNA follows: TGTGCCAGCAGTTTATCGGTCGCTGGGGACACTGAAGCTTTCTTT.

This clonotype was detected only a few times. CDR3 nucleotide sequence: TGTGCCACCAGTGTATTTAATGAGCAGTTCTTC. This codes for CATSVFNEQFF. V is TRBV24-1 and J is TRBJ2-1; D gene uncertain. The V and J ends lost 5 bases and 7 bases respectively, with 5 bases between them. Germline lookup yields CDR1 KGHDR and CDR2 SFDVKD. The CDR3 consists of 11 residues.

This clonotype has only one observation. The germline gene is not matched at one end of the junction; a read error may be the cause. This chain connects TRBV4-1 to TRBJ2-7, with a tentative D call TRBD1 (5 bases). The CDR3 spans 16 residues. In germline, CDR1 is MGHRA, CDR2 YSYEKL. CDR3 sequence reads: CAGSQEFVRDSYEQYF. The CDR3 bases are TGCGCCGGCAGCCAAGAATTCGTCAGGGACTCCTACGAGCAGTACTTC.

The chain is built from TRBV9 and TRBJ1-1; tentatively, D is TRBD1 (5 bases). The V end was cut by 0 bases, the J end by 10 bases, with 16 bases between. Germline-derived CDR1 and CDR2 are SGDLS and YYNGEE. The CDR3 spans 14 residues. CDR3 region: CASSVAYSAGGAFF. The CDR3 bases are TGTGCCAGCAGCGTAGCTTACTCAGCCGGGGGAGCTTTCTTT.

This clonotype was seen only a few times. V and J are TRBV28 and TRBJ1-6, with TRBD1 identical over 7 bases. Germline CDR1 reads MDHEN; CDR2 reads SYDVKM. The CDR3 covers 15 residues. The V segment lost 5 bases and the J segment 7 bases; nucleotides outside the gene matches: 8. In DNA, the CDR3 is TGTGCCAGCAGTCACTTAGACAGGGACAATTCACCCCTCCACTTT. Its translation: CASSHLDRDNSPLHF.

This clonotype has just a few counts. The gene calls are TRBV2 and TRBJ1-1; TRBD1 matches at 9 bases. The V gene end was trimmed by 5 bases and the J gene end by 3 bases; junction bases not matched to a gene: 4. The V gene's germline CDR1 is SNHLY and CDR2 FYNNEI. The CDR3 sequence is 14 residues long. CDR3 residues: CASSRRTGDTEAFF. The CDR3 nucleotides read TGTGCCAGCAGTAGACGGACAGGGGACACTGAAGCTTTCTTT.

J is TRBJ2-1 and V is TRBV20-1; D gene unclear. This CDR3 comprises 10 residues. V was shortened by 7 bases and J by 12 bases, with 13 bases between the two germline ends. The germline gives CDR1 DFQATT, CDR2 SNEGSKA (reference sequence). DNA for the CDR3: TGCAGTGTCGGCCTTTCTAGGCAGTTCTTC. This encodes CSVGLSRQFF.

A note on this clonotype: Germline is not matched at one junction end, which may reflect a read error. J is TRBJ2-1 and V is TRBV9; D may be TRBD1 (5 bases). The CDR3 loop spans 13 amino acids. Germline V CDR1 and CDR2: SGDLS, YYNGEE. The CDR3: CASSGGSSNEQLF. The CDR3 DNA sequence: TGTGCCAGCAGCGGGGGCTCCTCCAATGAGCAGCTCTTC.

The chain employs TRBV5-1 and TRBJ2-1; 9 bases map to TRBD1. Trimming at V came to 4 bases and at J to 1 base, leaving 3 bases not matched to a gene. Germline CDR1 and CDR2: SGHRS and YFSETQ. The CDR3 spans 15 residues. The CDR3 region is CASSPGTGSYNEQFF. The CDR3 nucleotides read TGCGCCAGCAGCCCCGGGACAGGGTCCTACAATGAGCAGTTCTTC.

The chain employs TRBV12-3 or TRBV12-4 and TRBJ2-1, with 8 bases that match TRBD1. V trimming: 9 bases; J trimming: 7 bases; junction bases outside the gene matches: 5. The CDR3 runs 12 residues. This chain's CDR3 is CASRQGSNEQFF. In nucleotides, the CDR3 is TGTGCCAGTCGACAGGGGTCAAATGAGCAGTTCTTC.

This clonotype was seen repeatedly, ten times or more. The chain has TRBV20-1 and TRBJ2-7, with 10 bases identical to TRBD2. Per the germline V gene, CDR1 is DFQATT and CDR2 is SNEGSKA (reference sequence). Trimming cost V 6 bases and J 2 bases; bases outside gene matches: 7. The CDR3 sequence is 14 residues long. CDR3 sequence reads: CSARRLAGPYEQYF. The CDR3 DNA reads as TGCAGTGCGCGTAGACTAGCGGGTCCCTACGAGCAGTACTTC.

This sequence joins TRBV6-1 and TRBJ2-1, with D possibly being TRBD1 (5 bases). Germline V lookup: CDR1 MNHNS, CDR2 SASEGT. The CDR3 covers 13 residues. Trimming left V 8 bases short and J 3 bases short, with 11 bases between. CDR3 sequence (DNA): TGTGCCAGCGTCCAAGGGGTCTACAATGAGCAGTTCTTC. The encoded protein is CASVQGVYNEQFF.

The V gene is TRBV7-9, the J gene TRBJ1-1, with D possibly being TRBD1 (5 bases). V dropped 5 bases and J dropped 11 bases, with 21 bases sitting between them. The CDR3 length is 14 residues. CDR1 SEHNR and CDR2 FQNEAQ come from the germline V gene (reference sequence). The CDR3, as DNA: TGTGCCAGCAGCCCAATCCCCTCAGGGTCAGGCGCTTTCTTT. Amino acids: CASSPIPSGSGAFF.

The chain recombines TRBV20-1 with TRBJ1-3, with no clear D. The CDR3 is 14 amino acids. V shed 0 bases and J shed 7 bases, with 13 bases lying between them. The germline gives CDR1 DFQATT, CDR2 SNEGSKA (reference sequence). CDR3 sequence: CSARDVDRANTIYF. The CDR3 coding sequence is TGCAGTGCTAGAGATGTAGACCGGGCTAACACCATATATTTT.

This clonotype was counted only a few times. J is TRBJ1-1 and V is TRBV20-1, with D maybe TRBD1 (5 bases). CDR3 length: 13 residues. Germline CDR1 and CDR2: DFQATT and SNEGSKA (reference sequence). V was trimmed by 2 bases and J by 7 bases, leaving 14 bases between them. This CDR3 reads CSARRGFKGEAFF. In nucleotides, the CDR3 is TGCAGTGCTAGACGGGGGTTTAAGGGTGAAGCTTTCTTT.

The rearrangement links TRBV20-1 to TRBJ2-1; D call uncertain. This CDR3 spans 11 amino acids. Germline V gene lookup returns CDR1 DFQATT and CDR2 SNEGSKA (reference sequence). V lost 3 bases and J 4 bases, leaving 4 bases between the germline ends. CDR3 sequence: CSARTYNEQFF. The CDR3 nucleotides are TGCAGTGCTAGGACTTACAATGAGCAGTTCTTC.

This clonotype has only a few counts. The junction does not match germline at one end; this may be a read error. The V gene is TRBV3-1, the J gene TRBJ2-1, with 8 bases identical to TRBD2. Germline V gene sequence: CDR1 LGHDT, CDR2 YNNKEL (reference sequence). The CDR3 runs 15 residues. For the CDR3, the DNA is TGTGCCAGCAGCCAGAGGACTAGCTCCCACAATGAGCAGTTCTTC. Translation gives CASSQRTSSHNEQFF.

This clonotype was found many times. CDR3 sequence reads: CASSFFSRTDTPHEQYF. The CDR3 DNA follows: TGTGCCAGCAGTTTCTTTTCCAGGACAGACACTCCCCACGAGCAGTACTTC. The chain uses TRBV28 and TRBJ2-7; possible D gene TRBD1, 6 bases. Germline assignment: CDR1 MDHEN and CDR2 SYDVKM. Trimming shortened V by 3 bases and J by 5 bases, and 23 bases separated the two germline ends. This CDR3 has 17 amino acids. The variable domain in full, completed from reference TRBV28 and TRBJ2-7, reads DVKVTQSSRYLVKRTGEKVFLECVQDMDHENMFWYRQDPGLGLRLIYFSYDVKMKEKGDIPEGYSVSREKKERFSLILESASTNQTSMYLCASSFFSRTDTPHEQYFGPGTRLTVT.

This rearrangement joins TRBV4-1 to TRBJ2-5, with D uncertain. This CDR3 is built from 14 residues. Germline loops: CDR1 MGHRA, CDR2 YSYEKL. V dropped 2 bases and J dropped 5 bases, with 12 bases sitting between them. CDR3: CASSQPPLRETQYF. CDR3 coding DNA: TGCGCCAGCAGCCAACCCCCGCTCCGGGAGACCCAGTACTTC.

The chain joins TRBV7-9 to TRBJ2-5, with TRBD1 matching over 8 bases. V gave up 3 bases and J gave up 4 bases; unmatched junction bases: 4. The CDR3 has 14 residues. Germline-derived CDR1 and CDR2 are SEHNR and FQNEAQ (reference sequence). CDR3 amino acids: CASSLTGEVETQYF. The CDR3 coding sequence is TGTGCCAGCAGCTTGACAGGGGAGGTAGAGACCCAGTACTTC.

The V call is TRBV19, the J call TRBJ2-1; D possibly corresponds to TRBD2 (6 bases). The CDR3 extends over 14 amino acids. V was shortened by 7 bases and J by 5 bases, with 15 bases between the two germline ends. Germline CDR1 and CDR2: LNHDA and SQIVND (reference sequence). The CDR3 loop is CASNGGRPNNEQFF. The CDR3 nucleotides read TGTGCCAGTAATGGAGGGAGGCCGAACAATGAGCAGTTCTTC.